This T cell receptor beta chain was captured by sequencing in a study of breast tumors, draining lymph nodes, adjacent tissues. Study observations and caveats: Data only fit, rather than demonstrated, lymph node origin of most tumor T cells. Tumor TCR diversity was below lymph nodes but above nontumor tissue. Compared with basal-like, luminal-like tumors shared significantly more repertoire with nontumor tissue.

Breast cancer patients provided tissue from their axillary draining lymph nodes. This clonotype was recorded at least ten times. What it recognizes is unknown. V lost 7 bases and J lost 4, with 13 bases in between. The germline V gene has CDR1 SEHNR and CDR2 FQNEAQ (reference sequence). This CDR3 spans 13 amino acids. TCRdb re-analysed the multiplex PCR reads in MiXCR, keeping a single row per CDR3 protein. The sample holds more than 100,000 distinct CDR3 sequences, 20% to 25% seen once. Source material: axillary lymph node tissue. The gene calls are TRBV7-9 and TRBJ1-2; D is undetermined. The clonotype was recovered from a female donor with breast cancer. Some clones in this sample may be carry-over from other donors' samples. In DNA form, the CDR3 reads TGTGCCAGCACGCCCTCAGGACTCTATGGCTACACCTTC. Encoded protein: CASTPSGLYGYTF.